These 16 T cell receptor beta chains came from one sample sequenced in a study of identical twins. TCRdb independently ran MiXCR on the 5' RACE reads; one entry per CDR3 protein. The sample records 200,000 to 250,000 distinct CDR3 sequences, 5% to 7% being singletons. This same sample was also part of a study on T cells expressing NK-cell markers.

Sequenced: CD8+ T cells sorted from blood. These receptors were obtained from a woman aged 18 to 35 in good health.

This clonotype was seen only a few times. This rearrangement joins TRBV7-9 to TRBJ1-1; a weak D match, TRBD1 (5 bases). V dropped 8 bases and J dropped 9 bases, with 13 bases sitting between them. The CDR3 has 11 amino acids. The germline V gene encodes CDR1 SEHNR and CDR2 FQNEAQ (reference sequence). The CDR3 protein is CASWPGRKAFF. DNA of the CDR3: TGTGCCAGCTGGCCGGGACGAAAAGCTTTCTTT.

CDR3: CASSQETGTGPQGTQYF. The CDR3 DNA is TGTGCCAGCAGCCAAGAGACCGGGACAGGCCCTCAGGGGACGCAGTATTTT. The chain has TRBV3-1 and TRBJ2-3; 8 bases fit TRBD1. This CDR3 has 17 amino acids. CDR1 is LGHDT and CDR2 is YNNKEL in the germline V gene (reference sequence). V shed 0 bases, J shed 9 bases, and the junction held 14 bases outside the gene matches.

The table lists this clonotype with a few counts. The rearrangement links TRBV27 to TRBJ1-1; TRBD1 matches 7 bases. The CDR3 sequence is 14 residues long. Germline values: CDR1 MNHEY, CDR2 SMNVEV (reference sequence). V trimming: 7 bases; J trimming: 4 bases; junction bases outside the gene matches: 9. Here the CDR3 DNA reads TGTGCCAGCATTCGGCCAGGGGGTCGCACTGAAGCTTTCTTT. Its translation: CASIRPGGRTEAFF.

The chain employs TRBV29-1 and TRBJ2-1; D not resolved. This CDR3 has 13 residues. Germline V gene data show CDR1 as SQVTM and CDR2 as ANQGSEA. Here the CDR3 DNA reads TGCACCACCCCCCCCAGATCCTACAATGAGCAGTTCTTC. This sequence encodes CTTPPRSYNEQFF.

This clonotype has more than one count but fewer than ten. The rearrangement links TRBV12-3 or TRBV12-4 to TRBJ2-1, with 8 bases matching TRBD1. V lost 7 bases, J lost 3 bases, and 8 bases stayed unmatched. The length of the CDR3 is 15 residues. DNA for the CDR3: TGTGCCAGCATCACTACAGGGGGAGTCTACAATGAGCAGTTCTTC. Its protein is CASITTGGVYNEQFF.

This clonotype was detected only a few times. The chain joins TRBV7-9 to TRBJ2-2; TRBD1 aligns across 10 bases. V lost 8 bases, J lost 5 bases, and 5 bases stayed unmatched. From germline, CDR1 is SEHNR and CDR2 FQNEAQ (reference sequence). The CDR3 sequence is 14 residues long. As DNA, the CDR3 is TGTGCCAGCGGGACAGGGGCTTTAACCGGGGAGCTGTTTTTT. Encoded protein: CASGTGALTGELFF.

This clonotype was recorded at least ten times. The rearrangement uses TRBV12-3 or TRBV12-4 and TRBJ2-1, with D hard to call. The CDR3 spans 12 residues. V lost 1 base and J lost 10, with 8 bases in between. CDR3 sequence: CASSLGQTEQFF. The CDR3 DNA reads as TGTGCCAGCAGTTTAGGCCAGACCGAGCAGTTCTTC.

The genes are TRBV7-9 and TRBJ1-5, with D unclear. This CDR3 has 14 amino acids. With 1 base removed from V and 4 bases from J, the gap between germline ends came to 8 bases. Per germline, CDR1 SEHNR and CDR2 FQNEAQ (reference sequence). In DNA, the CDR3 is TGTGCCAGCAGCTTAGACGCGATTAATCAGCCCCAGCATTTT. Amino acids: CASSLDAINQPQHF.

V and J are TRBV11-1 and TRBJ2-1; 13 positions agree with TRBD2. CDR1 and CDR2 from the germline V gene are SGHAT and FQDESV (reference sequence). The CDR3 has 18 residues. V lost 1 base and J lost 7; bases outside the gene matches: 10. The CDR3 DNA reads TGTGCCAGCAGCTTAGGGGGGACTAGCGGGACACGAGGGAATGAGCAGTTCTTC. Protein sequence: CASSLGGTSGTRGNEQFF.

This chain links TRBV11-1 with TRBJ2-3; D is possibly TRBD1 (6 bases). Germline CDR1 is SGHAT and CDR2 is FQDESV (reference sequence). Trimming stripped 8 bases from V and 1 base from J, with 22 bases between. The CDR3 loop spans 17 amino acids. This CDR3 is CASLGAGPRVRTDTQYF. CDR3 DNA: TGTGCCAGCTTGGGGGCAGGTCCCAGGGTGCGCACAGATACGCAGTATTTT.

The chain carries TRBV5-1 and TRBJ2-5, with TRBD2 matching 10 bases. CDR3 length equals 15 residues. Trimming removed 0 bases from V and 6 bases from J; junction bases left unmatched: 5. The V gene's germline CDR1 is SGHRS and CDR2 YFSETQ. DNA for the CDR3: TGCGCCAGCAGCTTGGACAGCGGGGGGGCGAAGACCCAGTACTTC. This encodes CASSLDSGGAKTQYF.

This clonotype has more than one count but fewer than ten. The chain joins TRBV20-1 to TRBJ1-1; TRBD1 is a possible D gene (5 bases). With 6 bases removed from V and 6 bases from J, the gap between germline ends came to 20 bases. This CDR3 has 14 residues. Germline CDR1 DFQATT, CDR2 SNEGSKA (reference sequence). This CDR3 reads CSAASVGRVPEAFF. CDR3 DNA: TGCAGTGCCGCCTCGGTGGGCAGGGTACCTGAAGCTTTCTTT.

This clonotype was observed a handful of times. The chain's CDR3 is CASSPPGGANVLTF. As DNA, the CDR3 is TGTGCCAGCAGCCCCCCAGGGGGGGCCAACGTCCTGACTTTC. The chain uses TRBV9 and TRBJ2-6, with a weak D call TRBD1 (5 bases). The germline V and J ends were trimmed by 4 bases and 4 bases, with 9 bases remaining between them. Germline V gene data show CDR1 as SGDLS and CDR2 as YYNGEE. This CDR3 region has 14 residues.

In its sample, this clonotype was seen many times. The J gene is TRBJ1-2, the V gene TRBV12-3 or TRBV12-4, with D unclear. The length of the CDR3 is 13 residues. V lost 3 bases and J 5 bases, leaving 10 bases between the germline ends. CDR3 amino acids: CASSLDSGYGYTF. The CDR3 DNA is TGTGCCAGCAGTTTGGATAGCGGATATGGCTACACCTTC.

This clonotype was detected only a few times. The V call is TRBV29-1, the J call TRBJ2-5; D may match TRBD1 or TRBD2 (5 bases each). Looked up from germline, CDR1 is SQVTM and CDR2 is ANQGSEA. The CDR3 extends over 12 amino acids. As DNA, the CDR3 is TGCACCGGGACGATCCTAGGCGGGACCCAGTACTTC. It specifies CTGTILGGTQYF.

The chain employs TRBV27 and TRBJ2-1; D is undetermined. In germline, CDR1 is MNHEY, CDR2 SMNVEV (reference sequence). The CDR3 has 17 residues. V lost 0 bases, J lost 4 bases, and 16 bases lay in between. For the CDR3, the DNA is TGTGCCAGCAGTTTATCCCTCAAAATGCGGCTATACAATGAGCAGTTCTTC. Its translation is CASSLSLKMRLYNEQFF.